Listed below are T cell receptor beta chains from one sample, sequenced in a study of radiation and T cells in renal cell carcinoma. Using immunoSEQ multiplex PCR, the repertoire was profiled, and TCRdb retains in-frame clones only, with some absent. The table shows roughly 45,000 clones, with 70% to 85% occurring only once. The sample was blood, taken from a patient whose treatment included radiotherapy and nephrectomy. These receptor sequences come from a woman in her seventies with renal cell carcinoma. Both conserved end residues are part of each CDR3. D genes are given only for firm matches. For some rows the clone size is stated as once, few or many, or as a class when expanded; others skip it.

TRBJ1-1 | . | . | TRBV6-6 | TGTGCCAGCAGTTATAGTAGCTGGAACACTGAAGCTTTCTTT | CASSYSSWNTEAFF
TRBJ2-1 | . | TRBD2 | TRBV7-7 | TGTGCCAGCAGTCGAGCACTAGCGGGAGTAGGCAATGAGCAGTTCTTC | CASSRALAGVGNEQFF
TRBJ1-5 | . | . | TRBV2 | TGTGCCAGCAGGGCCCGACGGCGGGGCAATCAGCCCCAGCATTTT | CASRARRRGNQPQHF
TRBJ1-3 | once | TRBD1 | TRBV23-1 | TGCGCCAGCAGTCTCGAGTCAACCGGGACAGGGACCTGGAAACACCATATATTT | CASSLESTGTGTWKHHIF
TRBJ1-2 | . | TRBD1 | TRBV7-8 | TGTGCCAGCAGCTTTATAGGGGGCGGAGGAGGCTACACCTTC | CASSFIGGGGGYTF
TRBJ2-1 | once | . | TRBV9 | TGTGCCAGCAGCTCCGAGTCAGCGGACTACCAATACAATGAGCAGTTCTTC | CASSSESADYQYNEQFF
TRBJ1-2 | . | . | TRBV2 | TGTGCCAGCAGCCTCAAGGCCGAAATCAATGGCTACACCTTC | CASSLKAEINGYTF
TRBJ2-7 | . | . | TRBV6-6 | TGTGCCAGCAGCCCGGCCGACGGGGTGCTGACCTACGAGCAGTACTTC | CASSPADGVLTYEQYF
TRBJ2-2 | . | . | TRBV5-1 | TGCGCCAGCGTAATAACCCCGGCAGCATTGGGAGGGGAGCTGTTTTTT | CASVITPAALGGELFF
TRBJ2-6 | few | . | TRBV5-4 | TGTGCCAGCAGCTTCGGGGTTGGTGGGGCCAACGTCCTGACTTTC | CASSFGVGGANVLTF
TRBJ1-1 | . | TRBD1 | TRBV18 | TGTGCCAGCTCACTAGGGACAGTCAACACTGAAGCTTTCTTT | CASSLGTVNTEAFF
TRBJ2-2 | . | . | TRBV5-4 | TGTGCCAGCAGACCCACGGGGTTAAACACCGGGGAGCTGTTTTTT | CASRPTGLNTGELFF
TRBJ2-2 | once | . | TRBV10-3 | TGTGCCATCAGGGGTCGCGGGGAGCTGTTTTTT | CAIRGRGELFF
TRBJ2-3 | . | . | TRBV5-1 | TGCGCCAGCAGCCGACAGGCAGATACGCAGTATTTT | CASSRQADTQYF
TRBJ1-1 | . | TRBD1 | TRBV19 | TGTGCCAGTAGTTCGACTTCTACCCAGGACAGGGCAAACACTGAAGCTTTCTTT | CASSSTSTQDRANTEAFF
TRBJ2-7 | . | . | TRBV5-1 | TGCGCCAGCAGCTTGAAGGGGGGCGAGCAGTACTTC | CASSLKGGEQYF
TRBJ2-1 | . | TRBD2 | TRBV11-1 | TGTGCCAGCAGTCGGGAAGCGGGAGGGGTCTACAATGAGCAGTTCTTC | CASSREAGGVYNEQFF
TRBJ2-7 | . | . | TRBV10-3 | TGTGCCATCAGTGACCCGACGGCCTACGAGCAGTACTTC | CAISDPTAYEQYF
TRBJ1-1 | . | . | TRBV7-9 | TGTGCCAGCAGCCCTACCAGGTCAGGGGATACTGAAGCTTTCTTT | CASSPTRSGDTEAFF
TRBJ2-2 | . | TRBD2 | TRBV5-1 | TGCGCCAGCAGCCCAGAGCGGGGTGGGAACACCGGGGAGCTGTTTTTT | CASSPERGGNTGELFF
TRBJ2-2 | . | . | TRBV4-1 | TGCGCCAGCAGCCAAGTCGGTGGGCCAGGGGAGCTGTTTTTT | CASSQVGGPGELFF
TRBJ2-1 | . | . | TRBV27 | TGTGCCAGCAGCCCCATAGCGGAGGGGGTGGGGTTCTTC | CASSPIAEGVGFF
TRBJ2-3 | . | . | TRBV9 | TGTGCCAGCAGCGTGGCGGTCCACACAGATACGCAGTATTTT | CASSVAVHTDTQYF
TRBJ2-3 | . | . | TRBV7-3 | TGTGCCAGCAGCCAGACCCCTCCCGATACGCAGTATTTT | CASSQTPPDTQYF
TRBJ1-1 | . | . | TRBV4-3 | TGCGCCAGCAGCCAAGCTAGGACAGTCTTTCATGAAGCTTTCTTT | CASSQARTVFHEAFF
TRBJ2-5 | . | TRBD2 | TRBV5-6 | TGTGCCAGCAGCCTCGTTCTAGCGGGAGGGCTCAAGACCCAGTACTTC | CASSLVLAGGLKTQYF
TRBJ2-5 | . | TRBD2 | TRBV7-9 | TGTGCCAGCAGCACGACTAGCGGGGGGCCCAGGGAGACCCAGTACTTC | CASSTTSGGPRETQYF
TRBJ2-1 | . | . | TRBV4-1 | TGCGCCAGCAGCCAAGTAGCTCCATCCTACAATGAGCAGTTCTTC | CASSQVAPSYNEQFF
TRBJ2-7 | . | TRBD1 | TRBV7-2 | TGTGCCAGCAGCTTAGCGGTTAGGGCAGGGGGCGGCTACGAGCAGTACTTC | CASSLAVRAGGGYEQYF
TRBJ2-7 | few | TRBD2 | TRBV2 | TGTGCCAGCATCCGACTAGCGGATACCTACGAGCAGTACTTC | CASIRLADTYEQYF
TRBJ2-7 | . | . | TRBV4-1 | TGCGCCAGCAGCCAGGGGGGCGGGACACCGCACGAGCAGTACTTC | CASSQGGGTPHEQYF
TRBJ2-4 | . | . | TRBV5-1 | TGCGCCAGCAGCTTAGGAGATGGGGACATTCAGTACTTC | CASSLGDGDIQYF
TRBJ2-5 | . | . | TRBV7-3 | TGTGCCAGCAGCGAGGGTATATCCAAGACCCAGTACTTC | CASSEGISKTQYF
TRBJ1-5 | few | TRBD1 | TRBV2 | TGTGCCAGCAGGCGACAGGGGGCGAAAAATCAGCCCCAGCATTTT | CASRRQGAKNQPQHF
TRBJ2-3 | . | . | TRBV9 | TGTGCCAGCAGCGTAGGAAGGACGGGGGCCTACACAGATACGCAGTATTTT | CASSVGRTGAYTDTQYF
TRBJ1-6 | . | TRBD1 | TRBV5-6 | TGTGCCAGCAGCTCGGTCGGACAGGGATATAATTCACCCCTCCACTTT | CASSSVGQGYNSPLHF
TRBJ1-2 | . | . | TRBV6-6 | TGTGCCAGCAGTTACTCGGGGAGCTATGGCTACACCTTC | CASSYSGSYGYTF
TRBJ2-3 | . | TRBD1 | TRBV7-8 | TGTGCCAGCAGCACCGACAGGGGCGGTACGCAGTATTTT | CASSTDRGGTQYF
TRBJ2-1 | once | TRBD2 | TRBV27 | TGTGCCAGCAGCCTCCGGCTAGCGGCCTCCTACAATGAGCAGTTCTTC | CASSLRLAASYNEQFF
TRBJ1-5 | . | . | TRBV5-3 | TGTGCCAGAAGCTCCGAGTGGTGGCCCCAGCATTTT | CARSSEWWPQHF
TRBJ2-7 | . | . | TRBV28 | TGTGCCAGCAGTTTGGAATGGGGGGGACAAGGGTCCTACGAGCAGTACTTC | CASSLEWGGQGSYEQYF
TRBJ1-6 | . | . | TRBV19 | TGTGCCAGTAGTATAGTCAGCGGCTCACCCCTCCACTTT | CASSIVSGSPLHF
TRBJ2-7 | . | . | TRBV11-1 | TGTGCCAGCAGGGAGGGGGGAATCGACTACGAGCAGTACTTC | CASREGGIDYEQYF
TRBJ1-2 | . | TRBD1 | TRBV7-9 | TGTGCCAGCAGGGGGGACAGTCTTGGCTACACCTTC | CASRGDSLGYTF
TRBJ2-6 | . | . | TRBV19 | TGTGCCAGTAGTCAGGACTTCTTCTCTGGGGCCAACGTCCTGACTTTC | CASSQDFFSGANVLTF
TRBJ2-1 | . | . | TRBV30 | TGTGCCTGGAGAATAGACTTGGCGTACAATGAGCAGTTCTTC | CAWRIDLAYNEQFF
TRBJ1-1 | once | TRBD1 | TRBV5-1 | TGCGCCAGCAGCCCCCAGGGGGGAAACACTGAAGCTTTCTTT | CASSPQGGNTEAFF
TRBJ2-2 | . | TRBD2 | TRBV7-9 | TGTGCCAGCAGCAAGAGCGGGAGCGGCACCGGGGAGCTGTTTTTT | CASSKSGSGTGELFF
TRBJ2-6 | . | . | TRBV10-3 | TGTGCCATCAGTGGGGGGGCCCACTCTGGGGCCAACGTCCTGACTTTC | CAISGGAHSGANVLTF
TRBJ2-5 | . | . | TRBV5-6 | TGTGCCAGCAGCTTGCCACCAGGCCAGACCCAGTACTTC | CASSLPPGQTQYF
TRBJ1-3 | once | TRBD1 | TRBV18 | TGTGCCAGCTCATCAACCGGGACAGGGGGTGGAAACACCATATATTTT | CASSSTGTGGGNTIYF
TRBJ2-7 | once | TRBD1 | TRBV19 | TGTGCCAGTAGCCTAGTGGGACAGGGAGTCTACGAGCAGTACTTC | CASSLVGQGVYEQYF
TRBJ1-4 | . | TRBD1 | TRBV19 | TGTGCCAGTATGACAGGGACTGCAACTAATGAAAAACTGTTTTTT | CASMTGTATNEKLFF
TRBJ2-3 | . | . | TRBV19 | TGTGCCAGCCCCCCGGGGGCGGGAGTCACAGATACGCAGTATTTT | CASPPGAGVTDTQYF
TRBJ1-2 | . | TRBD1 | TRBV11-2 | TGTGCCAGCAGCTTAGGACAGGGGAGCCACTATGGCTACACCTTC | CASSLGQGSHYGYTF
TRBJ2-7 | . | TRBD2 | TRBV7-8 | TGTGCCAGCAGCTCAGAAAGGGCGGGGGACGAGCAGTACTTC | CASSSERAGDEQYF
TRBJ2-7 | once | . | TRBV5-4 | TGTGCCAGCAGCCTGATAGGGGAGTTAGCCTACGAGCAGTACTTC | CASSLIGELAYEQYF
TRBJ1-4 | . | TRBD1 | TRBV4-1 | TGCGCCAGCAGCCAAGACGGACAGGGTGGGGAAAAACTGTTTTTT | CASSQDGQGGEKLFF
TRBJ2-7 | . | . | TRBV29-1 | TGCAGCGTTGCGTCGGGCCTCGGGGAGCAGTACTTC | CSVASGLGEQYF
TRBJ1-2 | . | . | TRBV9 | TGTGCCAGCAGCGTAGGGCAGAAAAGGGCCTATGGCTACACCTTC | CASSVGQKRAYGYTF